Detailed here is one TCR beta chain. Its specificity is not known. The data are from a study of cytomegalovirus exposure and HLA in healthy donors. Turning to the study itself: In terms of ancestry, the Caucasian-associated cluster contained about 81% of the 300 to 400 genotyped donors. Study results and caveats: As immune exposure information, only CMV serostatus was available. Compared with the roughly 700-donor mean, an Asian-associated ancestry cluster reportedly had fewer N-insertions, according to a later analysis.

Primers included in the PCR were 60 Vbeta and 13 Jbeta primers. Sequencing used immunoSEQ multiplex PCR; TCRdb keeps in-frame clones, though not all of them. This sample has around 150,000 clones; about 65% occur once, and the top ten carry 7.1%. After removal of 5 bases from V and 4 bases from J, the junction contained 6 bases not matched to a gene. Germline V gene sequence: CDR1 MNHEY, CDR2 SVGAGI. The CDR3 covers 14 residues. The chain carries TRBV6-5 and TRBJ2-3; 7 bases match TRBD1. The origin of this receptor is a man aged 40-49 years in good health and CMV-seropositive. Sequencing input: PBMCs. In nucleotides, the CDR3 is TGTGCCAGCAGTGAACAGGGGCGGGCAGATACGCAGTATTTT. It specifies CASSEQGRADTQYF.